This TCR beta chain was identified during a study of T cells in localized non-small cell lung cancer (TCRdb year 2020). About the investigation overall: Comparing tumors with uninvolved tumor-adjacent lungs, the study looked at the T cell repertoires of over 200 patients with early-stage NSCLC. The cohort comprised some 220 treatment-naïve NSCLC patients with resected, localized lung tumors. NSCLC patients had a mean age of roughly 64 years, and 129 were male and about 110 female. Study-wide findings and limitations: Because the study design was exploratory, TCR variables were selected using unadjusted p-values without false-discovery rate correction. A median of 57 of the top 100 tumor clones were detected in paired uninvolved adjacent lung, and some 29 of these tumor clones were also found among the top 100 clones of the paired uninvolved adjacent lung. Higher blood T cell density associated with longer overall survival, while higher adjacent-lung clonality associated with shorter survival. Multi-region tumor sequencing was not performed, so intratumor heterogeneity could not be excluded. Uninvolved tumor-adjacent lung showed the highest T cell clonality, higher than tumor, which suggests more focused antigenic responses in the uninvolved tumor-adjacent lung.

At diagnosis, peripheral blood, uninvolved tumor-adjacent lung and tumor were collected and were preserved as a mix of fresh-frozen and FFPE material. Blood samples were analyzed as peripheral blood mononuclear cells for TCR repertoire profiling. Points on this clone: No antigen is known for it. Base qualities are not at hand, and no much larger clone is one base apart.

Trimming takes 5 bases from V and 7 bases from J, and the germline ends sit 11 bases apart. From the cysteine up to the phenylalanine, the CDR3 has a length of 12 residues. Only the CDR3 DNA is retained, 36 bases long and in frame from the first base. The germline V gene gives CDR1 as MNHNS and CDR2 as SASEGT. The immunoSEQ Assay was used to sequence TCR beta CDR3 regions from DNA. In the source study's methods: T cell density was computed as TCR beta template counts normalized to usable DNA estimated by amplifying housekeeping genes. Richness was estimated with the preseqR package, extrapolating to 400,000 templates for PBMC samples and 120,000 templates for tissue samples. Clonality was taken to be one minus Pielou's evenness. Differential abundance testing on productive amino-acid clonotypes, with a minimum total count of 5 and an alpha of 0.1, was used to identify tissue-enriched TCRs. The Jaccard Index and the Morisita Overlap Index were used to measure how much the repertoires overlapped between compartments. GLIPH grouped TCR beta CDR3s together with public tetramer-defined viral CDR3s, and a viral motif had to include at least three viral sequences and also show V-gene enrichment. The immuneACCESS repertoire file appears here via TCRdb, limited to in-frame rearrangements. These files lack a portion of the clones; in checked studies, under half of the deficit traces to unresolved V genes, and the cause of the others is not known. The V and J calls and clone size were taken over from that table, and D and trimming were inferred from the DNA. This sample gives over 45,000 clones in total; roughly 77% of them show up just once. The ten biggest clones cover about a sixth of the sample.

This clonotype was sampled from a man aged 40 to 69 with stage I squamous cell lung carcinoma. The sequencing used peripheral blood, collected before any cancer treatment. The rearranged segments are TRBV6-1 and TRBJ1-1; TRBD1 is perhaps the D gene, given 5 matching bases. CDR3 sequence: CASSTQGFEAFF. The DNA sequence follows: TGTGCCAGCAGTACTCAGGGATTTGAAGCTTTCTTT.